This T cell receptor (beta chain) was sequenced during a study of control samples from healthy donors and cancer patients. There are 15 residues in the CDR3. The V end was cut by 4 bases, the J end by 4 bases, with 16 bases between. Germline V gives CDR1 MNHEY, CDR2 SMNVEV (reference sequence). Sequenced by immunoSEQ multiplex PCR; TCRdb stores in-frame clones only, minus some. This sample has about 120,000 clones, with roughly 89% found just once. The chain combines TRBV27 with TRBJ1-2, with D uncertain. This TCR derives from a man in his thirties or forties in good health. Material for sequencing was blood. The CDR3 here is CASSSPEREPYGYTF. CDR3 sequence (DNA): TGTGCCAGCAGTTCCCCCGAGAGGGAGCCCTATGGCTACACCTTC.